Below, one T cell receptor beta chain is given with its context. The record originates from a study of OX40 agonist ivuxolimab in advanced cancers. Excluded were patients having autoimmune disease history or systemic immunosuppression. TCRdb keeps only in-frame clones here, not all; method: immunoSEQ multiplex PCR. In the table there are over 85,000 clones, 85% to 90% of which are singletons. V was clipped by 4 bases and J by 1 base, with 7 bases between them. CDR1 and CDR2 from the germline V gene are SGHDN and FVKESK. The CDR3 is made up of 14 amino acids. This receptor was identified in an adult with an advanced solid tumor such as melanoma, head and neck, liver or kidney cancer. The sample in question was CD4+ or CD8+ T cells sorted from blood, obtained in a trial of the OX40 agonist ivuxolimab. The chain uses TRBV14 and TRBJ2-2, with D tentatively TRBD1 (6 bases). The CDR3 nucleotides read TGTGCCAGCAGCCGACAGGTGAACACCGGGGAGCTGTTTTTT. Protein sequence: CASSRQVNTGELFF.